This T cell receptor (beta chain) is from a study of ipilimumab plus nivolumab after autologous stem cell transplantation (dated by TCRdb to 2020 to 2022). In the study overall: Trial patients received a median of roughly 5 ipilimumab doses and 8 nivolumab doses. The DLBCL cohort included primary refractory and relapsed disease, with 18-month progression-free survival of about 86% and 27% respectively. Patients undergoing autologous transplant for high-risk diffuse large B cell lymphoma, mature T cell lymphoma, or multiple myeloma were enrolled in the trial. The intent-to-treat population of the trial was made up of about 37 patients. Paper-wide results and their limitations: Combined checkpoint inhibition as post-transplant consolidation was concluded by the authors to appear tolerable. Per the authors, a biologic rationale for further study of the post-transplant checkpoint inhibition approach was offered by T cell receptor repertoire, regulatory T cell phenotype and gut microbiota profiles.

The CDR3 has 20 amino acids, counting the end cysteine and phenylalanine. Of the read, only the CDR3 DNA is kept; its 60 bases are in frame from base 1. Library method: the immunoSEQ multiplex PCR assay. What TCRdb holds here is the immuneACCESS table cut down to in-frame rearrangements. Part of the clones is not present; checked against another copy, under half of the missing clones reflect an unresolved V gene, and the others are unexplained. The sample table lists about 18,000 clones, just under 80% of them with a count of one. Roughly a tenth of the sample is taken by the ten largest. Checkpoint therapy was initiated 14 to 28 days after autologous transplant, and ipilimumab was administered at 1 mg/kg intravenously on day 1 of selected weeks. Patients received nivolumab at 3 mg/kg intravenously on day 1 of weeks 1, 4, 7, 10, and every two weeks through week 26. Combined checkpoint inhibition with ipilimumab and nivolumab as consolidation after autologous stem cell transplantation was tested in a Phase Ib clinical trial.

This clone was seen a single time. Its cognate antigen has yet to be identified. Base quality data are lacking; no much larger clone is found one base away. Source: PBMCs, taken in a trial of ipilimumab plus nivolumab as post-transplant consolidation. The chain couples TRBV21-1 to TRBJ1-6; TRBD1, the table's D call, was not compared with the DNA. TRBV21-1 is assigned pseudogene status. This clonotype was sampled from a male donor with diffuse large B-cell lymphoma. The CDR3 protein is CASSNPQSNTNGTYNSPLHF. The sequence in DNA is TGTGCCAGCAGCAATCCACAGTCCAACACCAACGGCACCTATAATTCACCCCTCCACTTT.